These 13 T cell receptor beta chains were sequenced from one sample in a study of T-cell reconstitution after alpha-beta-depleted transplantation in children. Unique molecular identifiers were incorporated into the prepared TCRbeta library. TCRdb used MiXCR to reprocess the PCR reads, holding one entry per CDR3 protein. This sample has roughly 180,000 distinct CDR3 sequences, with over 8.5% found just once. The sequenced sample was PBMCs, obtained before TCRalphabeta/CD19-depleted stem cell transplant. The receptors derive from a boy younger than 10 with acute myeloid leukemia, due to receive a stem cell transplant.

In its sample, this clonotype was seen many times. The chain is built from TRBV7-9 and TRBJ1-6, with 7 bases aligning to TRBD1. Germline trimming cut 6 bases from V and 7 bases from J; bases unmatched to any gene: 9. The CDR3 spans 15 residues. CDR1 and CDR2 from the germline V gene are SEHNR and FQNEAQ (reference sequence). The DNA of the CDR3 is TGTGCCAGCAGGCCTAAGACAGGGCTAAATTCACCCCTCCACTTT. Translated: CASRPKTGLNSPLHF.

The sample holds many counts of this clonotype. The chain has TRBV20-1 and TRBJ1-6, with D maybe TRBD1 (6 bases). Per the germline V gene, CDR1 is DFQATT and CDR2 is SNEGSKA (reference sequence). V was clipped by 0 bases and J by 9 bases, with 12 bases between them. The CDR3 contains 14 residues. CDR3 amino acids: CSARDRGDASPLHF. The CDR3 coding sequence is TGCAGTGCTAGAGATAGGGGGGACGCTTCACCCCTCCACTTT.

This clonotype showed up many times. This chain links TRBV20-1 with TRBJ2-2; tentatively, D is TRBD1 (6 bases). Looked up from germline, CDR1 is DFQATT and CDR2 is SNEGSKA (reference sequence). V was shortened by 0 bases and J by 3 bases, with 11 bases between the two germline ends. This CDR3 has 15 amino acids. This CDR3 reads CSARDMRTDTGELFF. The CDR3 coding sequence is TGCAGTGCTAGAGATATGCGGACAGACACCGGGGAGCTGTTTTTT.

This clonotype was counted many times. V usage is TRBV5-1 and J usage is TRBJ1-1; no definite D call. The germline V gene encodes CDR1 SGHRS and CDR2 YFSETQ. CDR3 length equals 13 residues. V lost 5 bases and J lost 1, with 9 bases in between. The DNA of the CDR3 is TGCGCCAGCAGGATGCCCGGGAACACTGAAGCTTTCTTT. It yields the protein CASRMPGNTEAFF.

This clonotype was seen at least ten times. The genes are TRBV25-1 and TRBJ2-3; 10 bases are shared with TRBD2. V shed 7 bases and J 1 base; nucleotides not matched to a gene: 5. CDR1 and CDR2 from the germline V gene are MGHDK and SYGVNS. This CDR3 has 15 amino acids. The CDR3 reads CASTTGTSGTDTQYF. The CDR3 DNA reads as TGTGCCAGCACAACCGGGACTAGCGGCACAGATACGCAGTATTTT.

Many counts were recorded for this clonotype. The gene calls are TRBV5-1 and TRBJ1-2; D may be TRBD1 (5 bases). Germline V gene sequence: CDR1 SGHRS, CDR2 YFSETQ. Trimming removed 3 bases at V and 3 bases at J, with 12 bases between. The CDR3 spans 14 residues. The CDR3 DNA sequence: TGCGCCAGCAGCTCGGAACCGACAGACTATGGCTACACCTTC. Protein sequence: CASSSEPTDYGYTF.

Points on this clonotype: With a much larger clone just one base away, this may be a read error. In this CDR3 the conserved last residue, phenylalanine or tryptophan, is missing, so a read error is likely. The chain combines TRBV4-1 with TRBJ2-5; TRBD1 is a possible D gene (6 bases). Germline assignment: CDR1 MGHRA and CDR2 YSYEKL. The CDR3 has 15 amino acids. V was shortened by 3 bases and J by 2 bases, with 13 bases between the two germline ends. The DNA of the CDR3 is TGCGCCAGCAGCCAGACGGCAGGGGATCAAGAGACCCAGTACTCC. Its protein product is CASSQTAGDQETQYS.

This clonotype was counted between two and nine times. The V and J genes are TRBV7-9 and TRBJ2-2, with TRBD1 matching 10 bases. Germline V gene lookup returns CDR1 SEHNR and CDR2 FQNEAQ (reference sequence). The CDR3 contains 16 residues. Losses at the gene ends were 10 bases for V and 3 bases for J; bases not matched to a gene: 11. The DNA of the CDR3 is TGTGCCACCGTACTCCAAGACAGGGGGCACACCGGGGAGCTGTTTTTT. Translation: CATVLQDRGHTGELFF. The entire variable domain, with the rest obtained from reference TRBV7-9 and TRBJ2-2, is as follows: DTGVSQNPRHKITKRGQNVTFRCDPISEHNRLYWYRQTLGQGPEFLTYFQNEAQLEKSRLLSDRFSAERPKGSFSTLEIQRTEQGDSAMYLCATVLQDRGHTGELFFGEGSRLTVL.

This clonotype was observed at least ten times. The rearrangement links TRBV28 to TRBJ2-7; the D gene is possibly TRBD1 (5 bases). Deletions cut 4 bases from V and 2 bases from J, with 12 bases between. Looked up from germline, CDR1 is MDHEN and CDR2 is SYDVKM. This CDR3 is built from 14 residues. The CDR3 DNA follows: TGTGCCAGCAGTTCCTCCAGGGTAACCTACGAGCAGTACTTC. Translating it yields CASSSSRVTYEQYF.

The sample holds many counts of this clonotype. The rearrangement uses TRBV11-1 and TRBJ2-1; D is unclear. Between the trimmed V and J ends, which lost 5 bases and 5 bases, there was a span of 13 bases. Germline V gene lookup returns CDR1 SGHAT and CDR2 FQDESV (reference sequence). The CDR3 consists of 14 residues. This CDR3 reads CASSPSALDNEQFF. The CDR3 coding sequence is TGTGCCAGCAGCCCGTCAGCCCTCGACAATGAGCAGTTCTTC.

Ten or more counts support this clonotype. J is TRBJ2-1 and V is TRBV3-1; no definite D call. This CDR3 is built from 15 residues. The V end was cut by 3 bases, the J end by 4 bases, with 13 bases between. Germline assignment: CDR1 LGHDT and CDR2 YNNKEL (reference sequence). The CDR3: CASSHRTRSYNEQFF. Written as DNA, the CDR3 is TGTGCCAGCAGCCATAGGACCCGGAGTTACAATGAGCAGTTCTTC.

This clonotype was detected a few times. The chain has TRBV5-1 and TRBJ2-5; no reliable D call. V was pared by 0 bases and J by 3 bases, with 6 bases between. This CDR3 spans 13 amino acids. Germline V gene lookup returns CDR1 SGHRS and CDR2 YFSETQ. Here the CDR3 reads CASSLVSEETQYF. The CDR3 nucleotides read TGCGCCAGCAGCTTGGTCAGCGAAGAGACCCAGTACTTC. Filled out from reference TRBV5-1 and TRBJ2-5, the complete variable domain reads KAGVTQTPRYLIKTRGQQVTLSCSPISGHRSVSWYQQTPGQGLQFLFEYFSETQRNKGNFPGRFSGRQFSNSRSEMNVSTLELGDSALYLCASSLVSEETQYFGPGTRLLVL.

This clonotype was seen ten or more times. The chain carries TRBV6-1 and TRBJ1-1, with 7 bases matching TRBD1. CDR3 length equals 13 residues. Germline V gene lookup returns CDR1 MNHNS and CDR2 SASEGT. V shed 6 bases and J 4 bases; nucleotides not matched to a gene: 5. The CDR3 sequence: CASRGPGGTEAFF. In nucleotides, the CDR3 is TGTGCCAGCAGGGGCCCAGGGGGCACTGAAGCTTTCTTT.